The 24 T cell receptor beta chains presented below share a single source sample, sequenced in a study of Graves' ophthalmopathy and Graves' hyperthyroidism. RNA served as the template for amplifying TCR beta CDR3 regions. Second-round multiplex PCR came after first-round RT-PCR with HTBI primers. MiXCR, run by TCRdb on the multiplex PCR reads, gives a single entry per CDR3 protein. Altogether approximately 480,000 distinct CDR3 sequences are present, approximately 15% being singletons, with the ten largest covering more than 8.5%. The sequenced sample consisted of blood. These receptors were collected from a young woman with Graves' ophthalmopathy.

The CDR3 sequence is CASSTGDSQNTGELFF. CDR3 nucleotide sequence: TGCGCCAGCAGCACCGGGGACAGTCAAAACACCGGGGAGCTGTTTTTT. The J gene is TRBJ2-2, the V gene TRBV5-1, with 7 bases fitting TRBD1. Germline CDR1 and CDR2: SGHRS and YFSETQ. This CDR3 region has 16 residues. J gave up 2 bases and V 4 bases, and 8 bases lay outside the gene matches.

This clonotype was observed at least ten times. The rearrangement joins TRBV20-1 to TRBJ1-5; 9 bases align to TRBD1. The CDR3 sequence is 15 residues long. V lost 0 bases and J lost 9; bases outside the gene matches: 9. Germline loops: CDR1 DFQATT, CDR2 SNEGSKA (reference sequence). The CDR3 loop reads CSAREPGQGSGPQHF. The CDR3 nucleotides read TGCAGTGCTAGAGAGCCGGGACAGGGATCAGGGCCCCAGCATTTT.

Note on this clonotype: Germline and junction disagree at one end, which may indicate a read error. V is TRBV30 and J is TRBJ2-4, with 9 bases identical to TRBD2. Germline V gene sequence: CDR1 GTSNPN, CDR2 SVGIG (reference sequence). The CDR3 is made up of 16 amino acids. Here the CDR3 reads CAWSTHRGLAKNIKYF. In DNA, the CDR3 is TGTGCCTGGAGTACCCACAGGGGACTAGCCAAAAACATTAAGTACTTC.

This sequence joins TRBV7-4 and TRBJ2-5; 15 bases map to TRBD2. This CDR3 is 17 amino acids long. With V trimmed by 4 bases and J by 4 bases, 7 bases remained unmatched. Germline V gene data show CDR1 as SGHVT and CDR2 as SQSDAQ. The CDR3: CASSSRTSGRAPETQYF. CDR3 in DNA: TGTGCCAGCAGCTCAAGGACTAGCGGGAGGGCCCCAGAGACCCAGTACTTC.

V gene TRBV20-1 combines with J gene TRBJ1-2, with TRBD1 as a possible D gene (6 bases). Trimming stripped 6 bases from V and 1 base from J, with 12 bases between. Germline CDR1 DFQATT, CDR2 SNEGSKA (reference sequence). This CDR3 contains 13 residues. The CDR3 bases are TGCAGTGCCTCTAGGGGGGGTAACTATGGCTACACCTTC. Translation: CSASRGGNYGYTF.

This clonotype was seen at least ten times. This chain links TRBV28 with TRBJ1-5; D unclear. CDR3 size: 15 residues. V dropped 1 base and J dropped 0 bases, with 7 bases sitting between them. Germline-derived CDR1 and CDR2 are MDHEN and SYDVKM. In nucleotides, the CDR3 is TGTGCCAGCAGTTTATCGGTATTTAGCAATCAGCCCCAGCATTTT. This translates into CASSLSVFSNQPQHF. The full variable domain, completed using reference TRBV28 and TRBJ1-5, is DVKVTQSSRYLVKRTGEKVFLECVQDMDHENMFWYRQDPGLGLRLIYFSYDVKMKEKGDIPEGYSVSREKKERFSLILESASTNQTSMYLCASSLSVFSNQPQHFGDGTRLSIL.

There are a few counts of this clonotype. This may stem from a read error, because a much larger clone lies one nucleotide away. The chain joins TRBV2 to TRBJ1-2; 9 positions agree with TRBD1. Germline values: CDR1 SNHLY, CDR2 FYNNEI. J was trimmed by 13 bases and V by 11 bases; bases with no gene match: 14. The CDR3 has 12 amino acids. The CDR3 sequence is CAGVGQGYRFTF. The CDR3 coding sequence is TGTGCCGGTGTGGGACAGGGTTATCGCTTCACCTTC.

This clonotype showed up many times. The CDR3 is CASSMSGPPKPQHF. The CDR3 DNA reads as TGTGCCAGTAGTATGTCGGGACCCCCCAAGCCCCAGCATTTT. The rearrangement joins TRBV19 to TRBJ1-5, with D perhaps matching TRBD1 (5 bases). This CDR3 contains 14 residues. V was clipped by 3 bases and J by 8 bases, with 14 bases between them. Germline assignment: CDR1 LNHDA and CDR2 SQIVND (reference sequence).

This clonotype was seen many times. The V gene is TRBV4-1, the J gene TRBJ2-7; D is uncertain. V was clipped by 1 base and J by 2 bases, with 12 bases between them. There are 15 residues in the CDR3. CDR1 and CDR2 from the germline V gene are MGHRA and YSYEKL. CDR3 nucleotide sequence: TGCGCCAGCAGCCAAGGTTGGGGATCTCCCTACGAGCAGTACTTC. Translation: CASSQGWGSPYEQYF.

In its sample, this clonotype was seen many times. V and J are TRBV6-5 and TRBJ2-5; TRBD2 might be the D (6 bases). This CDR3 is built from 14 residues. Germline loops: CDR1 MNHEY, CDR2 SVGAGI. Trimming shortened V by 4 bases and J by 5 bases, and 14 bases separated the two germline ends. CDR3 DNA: TGTGCCAGCAGTTTAGGGCGGGGTGCGGAGACCCAGTACTTC. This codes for CASSLGRGAETQYF.

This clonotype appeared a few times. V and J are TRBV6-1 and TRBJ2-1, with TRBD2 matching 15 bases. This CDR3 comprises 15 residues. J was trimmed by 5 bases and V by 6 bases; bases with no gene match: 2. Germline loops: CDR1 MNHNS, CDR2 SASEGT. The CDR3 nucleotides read TGTGCCAGCAGGAGGACTAGCGGGGGGGACAATGAGCAGTTCTTC. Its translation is CASRRTSGGDNEQFF.

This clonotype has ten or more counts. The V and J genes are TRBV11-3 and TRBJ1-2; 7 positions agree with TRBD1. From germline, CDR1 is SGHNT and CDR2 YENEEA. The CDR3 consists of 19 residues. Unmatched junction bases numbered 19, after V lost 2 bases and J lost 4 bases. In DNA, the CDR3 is TGTGCCAGCAGCTTATCCCAGATCGGGACAGTGCTATCGGCCTATGGCTACACCTTC. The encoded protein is CASSLSQIGTVLSAYGYTF.

The CDR3 DNA sequence: TGTGCCATCAGTAGCGGGATGTGGGACATTCAGTACTTC. Its protein product is CAISSGMWDIQYF. V is TRBV10-3 and J is TRBJ2-4, with 7 bases lining up with TRBD2. The CDR3 is made up of 13 amino acids. J was trimmed by 8 bases and V by 5 bases; bases with no gene match: 6. Germline lookup yields CDR1 ENHRY and CDR2 SYGVKD.

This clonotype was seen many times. CDR3 in amino acids: CASSSPPGTEAFF. CDR3 in DNA: TGTGCCAGCAGCTCGCCTCCTGGGACTGAAGCTTTCTTT. This chain links TRBV13 with TRBJ1-1; D is unresolved. Germline V gene sequence: CDR1 PRHDT, CDR2 FYEKMQ (reference sequence). The length of the CDR3 is 13 residues. Trimming stripped 4 bases from V and 5 bases from J, with 11 bases between.

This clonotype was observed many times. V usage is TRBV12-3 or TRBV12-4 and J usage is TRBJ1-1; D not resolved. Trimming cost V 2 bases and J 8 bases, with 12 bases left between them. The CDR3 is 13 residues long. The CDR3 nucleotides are TGTGCCAGCAGTTTAACTACAGTAACGGAAGCTTTCTTT. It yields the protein CASSLTTVTEAFF.

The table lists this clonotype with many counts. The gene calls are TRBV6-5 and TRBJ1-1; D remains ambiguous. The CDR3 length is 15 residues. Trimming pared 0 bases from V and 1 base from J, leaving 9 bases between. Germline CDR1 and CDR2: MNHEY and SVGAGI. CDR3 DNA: TGTGCCAGCAGTTACTCACAGAATTCGAACACTGAAGCTTTCTTT. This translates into CASSYSQNSNTEAFF.

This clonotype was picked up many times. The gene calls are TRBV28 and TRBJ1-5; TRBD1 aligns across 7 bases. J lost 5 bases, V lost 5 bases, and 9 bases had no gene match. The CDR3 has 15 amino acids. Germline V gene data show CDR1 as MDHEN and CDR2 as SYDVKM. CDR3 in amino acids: CASSRQGKDYQPQHF. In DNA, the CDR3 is TGTGCCAGCAGTAGACAGGGAAAGGATTATCAGCCCCAGCATTTT.

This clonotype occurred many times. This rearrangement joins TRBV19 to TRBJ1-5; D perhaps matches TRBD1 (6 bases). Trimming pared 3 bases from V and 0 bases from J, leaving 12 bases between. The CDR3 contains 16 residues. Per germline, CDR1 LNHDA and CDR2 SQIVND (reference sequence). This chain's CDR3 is CASSIQGQLSNQPQHF. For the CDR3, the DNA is TGTGCCAGTAGTATTCAAGGACAGCTTAGCAATCAGCCCCAGCATTTT.

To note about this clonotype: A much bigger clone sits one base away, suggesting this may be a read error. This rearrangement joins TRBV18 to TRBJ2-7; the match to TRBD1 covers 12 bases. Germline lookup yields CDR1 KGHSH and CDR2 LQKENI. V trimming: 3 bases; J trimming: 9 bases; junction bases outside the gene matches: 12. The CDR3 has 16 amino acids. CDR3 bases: TGTGCCAGCTCACCTGGGACAGGGGGCGTCCGGGACGGGCAGTACTTC. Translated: CASSPGTGGVRDGQYF.

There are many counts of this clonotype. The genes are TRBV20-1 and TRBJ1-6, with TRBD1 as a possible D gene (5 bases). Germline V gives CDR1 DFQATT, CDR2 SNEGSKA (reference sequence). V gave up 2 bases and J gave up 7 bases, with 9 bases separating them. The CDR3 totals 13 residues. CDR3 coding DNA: TGCAGTGCTAGAAGAGAGGGGAATTCACCCCTCCACTTT. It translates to CSARREGNSPLHF.

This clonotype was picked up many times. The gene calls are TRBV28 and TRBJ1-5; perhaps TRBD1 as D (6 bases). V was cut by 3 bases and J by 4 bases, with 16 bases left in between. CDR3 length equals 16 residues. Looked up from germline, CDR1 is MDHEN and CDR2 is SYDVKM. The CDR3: CASSFKGGLRNQPQHF. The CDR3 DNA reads TGTGCCAGCAGTTTTAAGGGGGGTCTAAGGAATCAGCCCCAGCATTTT.

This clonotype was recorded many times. Here the CDR3 DNA reads TGTGCCAGCAGCCCACAGGACGGAAGAAGGGGGGAGCAGTACTTC. Its protein is CASSPQDGRRGEQYF. This chain links TRBV7-2 with TRBJ2-7; TRBD1 is a possible D gene (6 bases). The CDR3 length is 15 residues. Between the trimmed V and J ends, which lost 5 bases and 7 bases, there was a span of 21 bases. Germline lookup yields CDR1 SGHTA and CDR2 FQGNSA.

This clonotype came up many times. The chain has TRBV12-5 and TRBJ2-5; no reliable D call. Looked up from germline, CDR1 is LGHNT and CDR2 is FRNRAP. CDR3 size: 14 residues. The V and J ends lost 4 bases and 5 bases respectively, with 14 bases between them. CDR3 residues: CASGSWVLGETQYF. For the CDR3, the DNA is TGTGCTAGTGGTTCTTGGGTCCTTGGGGAGACCCAGTACTTC.

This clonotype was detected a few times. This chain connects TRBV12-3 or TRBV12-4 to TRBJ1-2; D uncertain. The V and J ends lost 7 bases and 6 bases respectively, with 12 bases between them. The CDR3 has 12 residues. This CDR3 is CASTLPGNGYTF. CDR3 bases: TGTGCCAGCACACTTCCGGGGAATGGCTACACCTTC.